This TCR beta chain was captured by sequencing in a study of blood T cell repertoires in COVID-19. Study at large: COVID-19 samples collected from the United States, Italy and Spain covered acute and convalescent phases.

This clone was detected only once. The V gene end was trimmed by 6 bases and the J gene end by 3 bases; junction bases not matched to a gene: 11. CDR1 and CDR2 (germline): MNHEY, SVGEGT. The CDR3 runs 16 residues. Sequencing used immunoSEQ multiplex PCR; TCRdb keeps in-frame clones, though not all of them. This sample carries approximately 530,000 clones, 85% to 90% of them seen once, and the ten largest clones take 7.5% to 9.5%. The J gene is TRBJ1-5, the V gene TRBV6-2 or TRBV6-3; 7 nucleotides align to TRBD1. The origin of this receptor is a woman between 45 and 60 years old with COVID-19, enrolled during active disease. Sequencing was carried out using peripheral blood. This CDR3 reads CASSTDAGQANQPQHF. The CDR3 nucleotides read TGTGCCAGCAGCACAGACGCTGGACAGGCCAATCAGCCCCAGCATTTT.